These 10 T cell receptor beta chains share one sample of origin, sequenced in a study of cytomegalovirus exposure and HLA in healthy donors. The PCR was carried out with 60 Vbeta primers and 13 Jbeta primers. TCRdb keeps only in-frame clones here, not all; method: immunoSEQ multiplex PCR. The data contain roughly 190,000 clones, around 78% of them singletons. The sequencing sample was made of PBMCs. The receptors originated from a woman aged 25-40 years in good health and CMV-seropositive.

This CDR3 is CASSLGGPYSGNTIYF. The CDR3 DNA sequence: TGTGCCAGCAGCTTGGGGGGGCCCTACTCTGGAAACACCATATATTTT. This sequence joins TRBV5-4 and TRBJ1-3; perhaps TRBD1 as D (6 bases). Germline V gene sequence: CDR1 SGHNT, CDR2 YYREEE (reference sequence). The CDR3 has 16 amino acids. The V and J ends lost 0 bases and 0 bases respectively, with 10 bases between them.

This sequence joins TRBV10-1 and TRBJ2-1, with 7 bases lining up with TRBD1. This CDR3 has 17 amino acids. The germline CDR1 and CDR2 sequences are WNHNN and SYGVQD (reference sequence). Trimming at V came to 6 bases and at J to 2 bases, leaving 13 bases not matched to a gene. In nucleotides, the CDR3 is TGCGCCAGCAGCCCCCGGGTGGGTCAGGGGGCCTACAATGAGCAGTTCTTC. Translated, it gives CASSPRVGQGAYNEQFF.

The CDR3 here is CASSPSLGGTEAFF. In nucleotides, the CDR3 is TGTGCCAGCAGCCCCAGCCTGGGGGGCACTGAAGCTTTCTTT. J is TRBJ1-1 and V is TRBV7-8; TRBD1 might be the D (5 bases). Trimming cost V 5 bases and J 4 bases, with 14 bases left between them. Germline-derived CDR1 and CDR2 are SGHVS and FQNEAQ. The CDR3 loop spans 14 amino acids. The complete variable domain, with remaining parts taken from reference TRBV7-8 and TRBJ1-1, reads GAGVSQSPRYKVAKRGQDVALRCDPISGHVSLFWYQQALGQGPEFLTYFQNEAQLDKSGLPSDRFFAERPEGSVSTLKIQRTQQEDSAVYLCASSPSLGGTEAFFGQGTRLTVV.

The table lists this clone with a few counts. The chain carries TRBV5-1 and TRBJ2-1, with 8 bases fitting TRBD1. Trimming took 5 bases from V and 6 from J; bases not matched to a gene: 7. The CDR3 extends over 14 amino acids. The germline V gene encodes CDR1 SGHRS and CDR2 YFSETQ. The CDR3 here is CASSSQGAGNEQFF. The CDR3 DNA is TGCGCCAGCAGTTCCCAGGGGGCAGGCAATGAGCAGTTCTTC. The full variable domain, with the rest looked up from reference TRBV5-1 and TRBJ2-1, is KAGVTQTPRYLIKTRGQQVTLSCSPISGHRSVSWYQQTPGQGLQFLFEYFSETQRNKGNFPGRFSGRQFSNSRSEMNVSTLELGDSALYLCASSSQGAGNEQFFGPGTRLTVL.

The chain uses TRBV7-6 and TRBJ2-5, with D perhaps TRBD1 (5 bases). Germline V gene lookup returns CDR1 SGHVS and CDR2 FNYEAQ. CDR3 size: 15 residues. Trimming shortened V by 4 bases and J by 2 bases, and 14 bases separated the two germline ends. CDR3 nucleotides: TGTGCCAGCAGCTCTCCGAGACAGAATCAAGAGACCCAGTACTTC. It specifies CASSSPRQNQETQYF.

The J gene is TRBJ1-1, the V gene TRBV18; D gene unclear. This CDR3 is built from 13 residues. In germline, CDR1 is KGHSH, CDR2 LQKENI. V lost 6 bases to trimming and J lost 8 bases, with 16 bases between them. CDR3 nucleotide sequence: TGTGCCAGCTCCGTTACAGAGATGTTCGAAGCTTTCTTT. Its protein is CASSVTEMFEAFF.

This chain connects TRBV6-5 to TRBJ1-1; D unclear. The CDR3 extends over 13 amino acids. CDR1 and CDR2 from the germline V gene are MNHEY and SVGAGI. V lost 2 bases and J 3 bases, leaving 7 bases between the germline ends. CDR3: CASSYLRDTEAFF. The CDR3 nucleotides are TGTGCCAGCAGTTACCTTCGAGACACTGAAGCTTTCTTT.

The CDR3 reads CASSSYGTDSNQPQHF. CDR3 coding DNA: TGTGCCAGCAGTTCCTATGGGACAGATAGCAATCAGCCCCAGCATTTT. The rearrangement joins TRBV28 to TRBJ1-5; 7 bases map to TRBD1. Germline CDR1 and CDR2: MDHEN and SYDVKM. The CDR3 loop spans 16 amino acids. After removal of 4 bases from V and 0 bases from J, the junction contained 6 bases not matched to a gene.

The V call is TRBV7-8, the J call TRBJ2-2, with 9 bases lining up with TRBD1. CDR1 and CDR2 (germline): SGHVS, FQNEAQ. V shed 5 bases, J shed 8 bases, and the junction held 9 bases outside the gene matches. The CDR3 runs 15 residues. The CDR3 loop reads CASSPGQGKTGELFF. The CDR3 region has the DNA TGTGCCAGCAGCCCGGGACAGGGAAAGACTGGGGAGCTGTTTTTT.

This clone was found a few times. V gene TRBV19 combines with J gene TRBJ2-3, with 7 bases identical to TRBD2. J was trimmed by 1 base and V by 6 bases; bases with no gene match: 4. The CDR3 extends over 14 amino acids. Germline V CDR1 and CDR2: LNHDA, SQIVND (reference sequence). The chain's CDR3 is CASRARGGTDTQYF. The CDR3 nucleotides are TGTGCCAGTAGAGCCCGGGGGGGCACAGATACGCAGTATTTT.